The clone carrying this T cell receptor beta chain was recorded a few times. What it binds is not known. Other nucleotide sequences from this sample produce the same CDR3. From germline, CDR1 is SGHRS and CDR2 YFSETQ. The CDR3 has 12 residues. V was pared by 0 bases and J by 4 bases, with 4 bases between. The protocol was immunoSEQ multiplex PCR, while the TCRdb copy is restricted to in-frame clones and leaves out a portion. The profile shows about 96,000 clones, about 94% of them singletons. This record belongs to a study of graft-versus-host responses after intestinal transplantation. Broader study findings: In recipient marrow, GvH clones were found, and some appeared first in ileum or blood.

The chain combines TRBV5-1 with TRBJ2-5; D not resolved. This sample comprised unstimulated CD4+ T cells sorted from spleen or lymph node cells, obtained before intestinal transplant. The TCR comes from a human donor who received an intestinal transplant. The CDR3 sequence: CASSLAGETQYF. For the CDR3, the DNA is TGCGCCAGCAGCTTGGCGGGAGAGACCCAGTACTTC.